This T cell receptor beta chain came from a study of CD8 T cells in ankylosing spondylitis. Study-wide findings and caveats: Characteristic of ankylosing spondylitis blood, it appeared, was a TCR beta motif comprising about eight highly homologous variants. CD8+ disease-linked clones were present at relatively low frequencies in blood.

The V end was cut by 7 bases, the J end by 5 bases, with 18 bases between. This CDR3 is 14 amino acids long. Germline V gene sequence: CDR1 MNHEY, CDR2 SVGEGT. On this clonotype: The antigen remains undetermined.

Quantitative 5'-RACE was performed with molecular barcodes, and it yielded the TCR beta libraries. TCRdb processed the 5' RACE reads anew with MiXCR; each CDR3 protein has one entry. The profile shows over 600,000 distinct CDR3 sequences, 15% to 20% of them singletons. The sample consisted of blood, either unsorted or a sorted T cell fraction (not recorded which). V is TRBV6-2 or TRBV6-3 and J is TRBJ2-7; D gene uncertain. This TCR was recovered from a male donor with ankylosing spondylitis. The CDR3 DNA is TGTGCCAGCAAGGCCCCGCAAAGTAGGGACGAGCAGTACTTC. Amino acid sequence: CASKAPQSRDEQYF.